The present entry profiles one T cell receptor (beta chain) with its context. Patients in the study, people with chemo-refractory metastatic non-small-cell lung cancer, received focal radiation plus ipilimumab CTLA-4 blockade. Sequencing used immunoSEQ multiplex PCR; TCRdb keeps in-frame clones, though not all of them. The table includes around 44,000 clones, roughly three quarters detected once. The data stem from a study of radiotherapy plus CTLA-4 blockade in lung cancer. Across the whole study: Objective responses were recorded in about 17% of patients, with disease control recorded in roughly 31%.

The sequenced sample was peripheral blood, obtained from a patient treated with radiotherapy plus ipilimumab. The TCR comes from a human donor with non-small cell lung cancer whose response to radiotherapy plus ipilimumab could not be evaluated.

CDR3 nucleotide sequence: TGTGCCTGGTCCCGCGACACCATCGAAGAGCAGTACTTC. Translated: CAWSRDTIEEQYF. The genes are TRBV30 and TRBJ2-7; D is ambiguous. The germline V gene has CDR1 GTSNPN and CDR2 SVGIG (reference sequence). Trimming left V 5 bases short and J 7 bases short, with 18 bases between. There are 13 residues in the CDR3. Full variable domain (outside the CDR3, taken from reference TRBV30 and TRBJ2-7): SQTIHQWPATLVQPVGSPLSLECTVEGTSNPNLYWYRQAAGRGLQLLFYSVGIGQISSEVPQNLSASRPQDRQFILSSKKLLLSDSGFYLCAWSRDTIEEQYFGPGTRLTVT.